This TCR beta chain was sequenced during a study of shared clonotypes between healthy human individuals. The overall study: Per donor, CD8 memory used one plate, CD8 naive used two, CD4 memory used three and CD4 naive used three.

About this clone itself: Its matching antigen is unknown.

Study-level findings and limits: The diversity represented, both genetic and in exposure history, was limited by few donors.

The data were produced by immunoSEQ multiplex PCR, yet TCRdb's version contains in-frame clones alone and is incomplete. The data contain about 1,500,000 clones, around 95% of them singletons. From germline, CDR1 is SGHVS and CDR2 FQNEAQ. The CDR3 totals 12 residues. V was trimmed by 1 base and J by 7 bases, leaving 8 bases between them. This clonotype was sampled from a man aged 25 to 40 in good health. The chain combines TRBV7-8 with TRBJ2-7; D not resolved. What was sequenced was naive CD4+ T cells sorted from blood. Subset reported: CD45RA+ positively selected. The CDR3 DNA follows: TGTGCCAGCAGCTTAGGCGTTGGTGAGCAGTACTTC. This encodes CASSLGVGEQYF.